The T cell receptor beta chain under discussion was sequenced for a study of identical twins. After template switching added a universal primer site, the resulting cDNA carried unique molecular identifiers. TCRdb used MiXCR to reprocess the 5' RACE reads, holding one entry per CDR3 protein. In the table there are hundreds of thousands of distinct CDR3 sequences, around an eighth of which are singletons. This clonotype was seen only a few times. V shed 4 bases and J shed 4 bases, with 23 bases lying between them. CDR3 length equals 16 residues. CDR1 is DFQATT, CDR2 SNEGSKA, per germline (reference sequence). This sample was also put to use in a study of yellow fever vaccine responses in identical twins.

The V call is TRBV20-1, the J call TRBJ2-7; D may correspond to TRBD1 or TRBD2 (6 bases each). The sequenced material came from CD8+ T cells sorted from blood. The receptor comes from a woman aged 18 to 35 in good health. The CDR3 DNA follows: TGCAGTGCTATTTTAATGAGGTCAGGGGACTGGTACGAGCAGTACTTC. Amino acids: CSAILMRSGDWYEQYF.